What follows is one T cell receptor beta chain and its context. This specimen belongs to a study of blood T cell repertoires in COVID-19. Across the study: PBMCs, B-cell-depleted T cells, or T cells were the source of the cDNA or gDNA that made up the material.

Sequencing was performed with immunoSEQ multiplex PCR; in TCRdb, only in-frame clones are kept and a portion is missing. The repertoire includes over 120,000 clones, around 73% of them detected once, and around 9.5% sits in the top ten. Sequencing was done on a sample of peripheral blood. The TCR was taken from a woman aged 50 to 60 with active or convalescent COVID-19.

CDR3 loop: CATSAGDRANYGYTF. CDR3 in DNA: TGTGCCACCAGTGCCGGGGACAGGGCAAACTATGGCTACACCTTC. The chain links TRBV24-1 to TRBJ1-2, with 9 bases aligning to TRBD1. Trimming at V came to 5 bases and at J to 2 bases, leaving 5 bases not matched to a gene. The CDR3 has 15 amino acids. Germline CDR1 and CDR2: KGHDR and SFDVKD.